One and the same sample provided the 9 T cell receptor beta chains below, sequenced in a study of blood T cell repertoires in COVID-19 (dated by TCRdb to between 2020 and 2021). The receptor library was made with the immunoSEQ multiplex PCR assay. TCRdb obtained this table from immuneACCESS and retained in-frame rearrangements with V and J assigned. These tables miss some clones; where compared with another copy, unresolved V genes account for less than half of the shortfall, and the remainder is unexplained. For this sample the table gives some 100,000 clones, of which approximately 92% were detected only once. The ten most abundant clones make up approximately 5.4% of the sample. Sequenced sample: peripheral blood. The origin of the receptors is a man between 45 and 60 years old with active COVID-19.

The chain links TRBV2 to TRBJ1-2, with D tentatively TRBD1 (6 bases). Germline CDR1 reads SNHLY; CDR2 reads FYNNEI. V was shortened by 4 bases and J by 8 bases, with 11 bases between the two germline ends. CDR3 length: 12 amino acids. CDR3: CASSARTVGYTF. The CDR3 nucleotides read TGTGCCAGCAGTGCCCGGACAGTGGGCTACACCTTC.

This clone was found once. The chain links TRBV2 to TRBJ1-5; D might be TRBD1 (5 bases). CDR1 SNHLY and CDR2 FYNNEI come from the germline V gene. There are 14 residues in the CDR3. Trimming removed 1 base at V and 2 bases at J, with 6 bases between. The CDR3 DNA sequence: TGTGCCAGCAGTGAAGAGACAGGCAATCAGCCCCAGCATTTT. It is translated as CASSEETGNQPQHF. Based on the CDR3 plus reference TRBV2 and TRBJ1-5, the full variable domain is EPEVTQTPSHQVTQMGQEVILRCVPISNHLYFYWYRQILGQKVEFLVSFYNNEISEKSEIFDDQFSVERPDGSNFTLKIRSTKLEDSAMYFCASSEETGNQPQHFGDGTRLSIL.

Here the CDR3 DNA reads TGTGCCAGCAGCTTGGCAGGGGCCTCGAATGGCTACACCTTC. Amino acids: CASSLAGASNGYTF. The V gene is TRBV5-6, the J gene TRBJ1-2; weak D call: TRBD1 (6 bases). Germline CDR1 reads SGHDT; CDR2 reads YYEEEE. Trimming shortened V by 0 bases and J by 6 bases, and 12 bases separated the two germline ends. The CDR3 contains 14 residues.

The chain uses TRBV27 and TRBJ1-1, with a tentative D call TRBD1 (6 bases). The CDR3 covers 16 residues. V lost 6 bases and J lost 0, with 17 bases in between. CDR1 is MNHEY, CDR2 SMNVEV, per germline (reference sequence). The CDR3 region has the DNA TGTGCCAGCAGACCCCAGACAGGATCCCTGAACACTGAAGCTTTCTTT. Translation gives CASRPQTGSLNTEAFF.

The chain carries TRBV28 and TRBJ2-7, with 8 bases lining up with TRBD1. Germline CDR1 reads MDHEN; CDR2 reads SYDVKM. The length of the CDR3 is 15 residues. The V segment lost 9 bases and the J segment 3 bases; nucleotides outside the gene matches: 13. Here the CDR3 reads CASALRDRTFYEQYF. Here the CDR3 DNA reads TGTGCCAGTGCTCTCCGGGACAGGACTTTCTACGAGCAGTACTTC.

The J gene is TRBJ1-5, the V gene TRBV30; no reliable D call. Germline CDR1 reads GTSNPN; CDR2 reads SVGIG (reference sequence). CDR3 length: 15 residues. V was pared by 0 bases and J by 0 bases, with 9 bases between. CDR3 residues: CAWSVRGSSNQPQHF. The CDR3 DNA is TGTGCCTGGAGTGTACGGGGTTCTAGCAATCAGCCCCAGCATTTT.

CDR3 residues: CASSSGTSYEQYF. As DNA, the CDR3 is TGTGCCAGCAGCTCCGGGACTAGCTACGAGCAGTACTTC. V usage is TRBV7-8 and J usage is TRBJ2-7, with TRBD2 identical over 8 bases. CDR1 SGHVS and CDR2 FQNEAQ come from the germline V gene. The CDR3 totals 13 residues. The V segment lost 4 bases and the J segment 3 bases; nucleotides outside the gene matches: 2.

The rearrangement joins TRBV10-2 to TRBJ2-7, with D possibly matching TRBD2 (6 bases). This CDR3 contains 15 residues. Germline CDR1 and CDR2: WSHSY and SAAADI. Trimming took off 7 bases at V and 2 bases at J, with 18 bases between the two ends. CDR3 sequence: CASIGEERAPYEQYF. The CDR3, as DNA: TGCGCCAGCATTGGGGAGGAGCGGGCCCCCTACGAGCAGTACTTC.

This sequence joins TRBV5-4 and TRBJ1-1; D remains unclear. V was pared by 4 bases and J by 0 bases, with 10 bases between. The CDR3 consists of 14 residues. Germline assignment: CDR1 SGHNT and CDR2 YYREEE (reference sequence). CDR3 nucleotide sequence: TGTGCCAGCAGCGCACCTAAAATGAACACTGAAGCTTTCTTT. It specifies CASSAPKMNTEAFF.